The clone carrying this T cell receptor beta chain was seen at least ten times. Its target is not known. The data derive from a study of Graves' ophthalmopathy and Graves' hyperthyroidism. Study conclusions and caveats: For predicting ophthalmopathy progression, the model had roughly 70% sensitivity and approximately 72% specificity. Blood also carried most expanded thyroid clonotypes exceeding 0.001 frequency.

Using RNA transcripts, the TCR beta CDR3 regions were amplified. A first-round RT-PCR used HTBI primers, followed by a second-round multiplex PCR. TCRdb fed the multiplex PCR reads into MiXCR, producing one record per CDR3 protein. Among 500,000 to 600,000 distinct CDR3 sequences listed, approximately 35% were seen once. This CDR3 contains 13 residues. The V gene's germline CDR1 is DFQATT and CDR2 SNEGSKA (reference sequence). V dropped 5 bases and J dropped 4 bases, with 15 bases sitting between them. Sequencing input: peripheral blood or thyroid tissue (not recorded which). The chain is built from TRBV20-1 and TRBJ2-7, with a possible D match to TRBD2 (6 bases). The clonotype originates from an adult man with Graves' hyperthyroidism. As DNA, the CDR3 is TGCAGTGCTGAGCCGGGAGAAAAATACGAGCAGTACTTC. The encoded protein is CSAEPGEKYEQYF.